This T cell receptor (beta chain) came from a study of cytomegalovirus exposure and HLA in healthy donors. Study in general: Unique TCRs numbering some 80 million, obtained from HLA-typed donors, made up an early data release. Study results and caveats: V- and J-gene trimming of TCR beta was linked (in a later analysis) to a missense DCLRE1C variant. In vitro data verified a few CMV-associated chains as specific for CMV antigens.

The primer mix had 60 Vbeta and 13 Jbeta primers. Using immunoSEQ multiplex PCR, the repertoire was profiled, and TCRdb retains in-frame clones only, with some absent. The sample records 150,000 or so clones, 75% to 85% being singletons. In the case of this clone: Its antigen is as yet unknown.

J gave up 3 bases and V 1 base, and 9 bases lay outside the gene matches. CDR1 and CDR2 (germline): SGHVS, FQNEAQ. CDR3 length equals 17 residues. This sequence was found in a woman aged 35 to 49 in good health and CMV-seropositive. Sequencing was performed on PBMCs. The V gene is TRBV7-8, the J gene TRBJ2-5; 9 bases fit TRBD2. CDR3 in amino acids: CASSLEGILAGKETQYF. The CDR3 DNA reads TGTGCCAGCAGCTTAGAAGGGATTCTAGCGGGGAAAGAGACCCAGTACTTC.